A selection of T cell receptor beta chains follows, all from one sample in a study of shared clonotypes between healthy human individuals. This table comes from immunoSEQ multiplex PCR, and its TCRdb copy is limited to in-frame clones, with some not included. The table has some 650,000 clones, 97% seen once. The specimen was naive CD4+ T cells sorted from blood. Receptors originate from a woman aged 30 to 39 in good health. CDR3s include the opening cysteine and the closing phenylalanine or tryptophan. Fields, in order: CDR3 length, clone size, V gene, J gene, D gene, CDR3 DNA, CDR3 protein. A D gene is named only where the DNA matches it firmly. Expanded clones are given a class, and other clones once, few, many or no size at all.

cdr3_length: 12; clone_size: .; v_call: TRBV9; j_call: TRBJ1-1; d_call: .; cdr3_nt: TGTGCCAGCAGCGTAGAGTGGGGGCAAGCTTTCTTT; cdr3_aa: CASSVEWGQAFF
cdr3_length: 17; clone_size: .; v_call: TRBV15; j_call: TRBJ2-3; d_call: TRBD2; cdr3_nt: TGTGCCACCAGCAGAGATCGAATCGGGGGGTGGGCAGATACGCAGTATTTT; cdr3_aa: CATSRDRIGGWADTQYF
cdr3_length: 15; clone_size: .; v_call: TRBV28; j_call: TRBJ2-7; d_call: TRBD1; cdr3_nt: TGTGCCAGCAGTTATCCGGGACAGGATAGCTACGAGCAGTACTTC; cdr3_aa: CASSYPGQDSYEQYF
cdr3_length: 12; clone_size: .; v_call: TRBV6-1; j_call: TRBJ2-7; d_call: TRBD1; cdr3_nt: TGTGCCAGCAGTGTAGGACAGGCCGAGCAGTACTTC; cdr3_aa: CASSVGQAEQYF
cdr3_length: 15; clone_size: .; v_call: TRBV28; j_call: TRBJ2-7; d_call: TRBD2; cdr3_nt: TGTGCCAGCAGTTCCCCGGGACTAGCGGCCTACGAGCAGTACTTC; cdr3_aa: CASSSPGLAAYEQYF
cdr3_length: 17; clone_size: .; v_call: TRBV5-3; j_call: TRBJ1-4; d_call: TRBD1; cdr3_nt: TGTGCCAGAAGGGGTGAGGACAGGGCTCCGCGCAGTGAAAAACTGTTTTTT; cdr3_aa: CARRGEDRAPRSEKLFF
cdr3_length: 9; clone_size: .; v_call: TRBV6-9; j_call: TRBJ2-7; d_call: .; cdr3_nt: TGTGCCAGCAGTTACGAGCAGTACTTC; cdr3_aa: CASSYEQYF
cdr3_length: 13; clone_size: .; v_call: TRBV10-1; j_call: TRBJ1-2; d_call: TRBD1; cdr3_nt: TGCGCCAGCAGTGACGGACAGGACTATGGCTACACCTTC; cdr3_aa: CASSDGQDYGYTF
cdr3_length: 15; clone_size: .; v_call: TRBV5-4; j_call: TRBJ2-1; d_call: TRBD2; cdr3_nt: TGTGCCAGCAGCTTGGCACTAGCGGGAGGGGATGAGCAGTTCTTC; cdr3_aa: CASSLALAGGDEQFF
cdr3_length: 14; clone_size: .; v_call: TRBV5-8; j_call: TRBJ2-7; d_call: TRBD1; cdr3_nt: TGTGCCAGCAGCTTAAGGGACAGGGGATACGAGCAGTACTTC; cdr3_aa: CASSLRDRGYEQYF
cdr3_length: 11; clone_size: .; v_call: TRBV29-1; j_call: TRBJ2-1; d_call: TRBD1; cdr3_nt: TGCAGCTTAATCAGGGGGTCGACGCAGTTCTTC; cdr3_aa: CSLIRGSTQFF
cdr3_length: 16; clone_size: .; v_call: TRBV5-1; j_call: TRBJ1-3; d_call: .; cdr3_nt: TGCGCCAGCAGCCCAATCGGGACTCCGGCCTCCAACACCATATATTTT; cdr3_aa: CASSPIGTPASNTIYF
cdr3_length: 16; clone_size: .; v_call: TRBV27; j_call: TRBJ2-2; d_call: .; cdr3_nt: TGTGCCAGCAGTTTATTTCCGGGAGCGGGCACCGGGGAGCTGTTTTTT; cdr3_aa: CASSLFPGAGTGELFF
cdr3_length: 14; clone_size: .; v_call: TRBV19; j_call: TRBJ2-1; d_call: TRBD2; cdr3_nt: TGTGCCGCGGGGTTTGTCGGGAGGGCGCATGAGCAGTTCTTC; cdr3_aa: CAAGFVGRAHEQFF
cdr3_length: 19; clone_size: .; v_call: TRBV28; j_call: TRBJ1-2; d_call: .; cdr3_nt: TGTGCCAGCAGTGCCCGCATGGGTTCTGCGGGGTTCCATAGGGATGGCTACACCTTC; cdr3_aa: CASSARMGSAGFHRDGYTF
cdr3_length: 15; clone_size: .; v_call: TRBV5-1; j_call: TRBJ2-5; d_call: .; cdr3_nt: TGCGCCAGCAGCTTAACCACGACTCTTGGAGAGACCCAGTACTTC; cdr3_aa: CASSLTTTLGETQYF
cdr3_length: 15; clone_size: .; v_call: TRBV11-2; j_call: TRBJ2-6; d_call: .; cdr3_nt: TGTGCCAGCAGCTTAGCGCGCTCTGGGGCCAACGTCCTGACTTTC; cdr3_aa: CASSLARSGANVLTF
cdr3_length: 15; clone_size: .; v_call: TRBV5-1; j_call: TRBJ1-1; d_call: .; cdr3_nt: TGCGCCAGCAGCTTGGTGGCGGGGTCGAACACTGAAGCTTTCTTT; cdr3_aa: CASSLVAGSNTEAFF
cdr3_length: 16; clone_size: .; v_call: TRBV5-1; j_call: TRBJ2-6; d_call: .; cdr3_nt: TGCGCCAGCAGCTTGGAGGGGAGCTCTGGGGCCAACGTCCTGACTTTC; cdr3_aa: CASSLEGSSGANVLTF
cdr3_length: 15; clone_size: .; v_call: TRBV2; j_call: TRBJ2-7; d_call: .; cdr3_nt: TGTGCCAGCAGCGGGGGCCGGGGAGCTACCTACGAGCAGTACTTC; cdr3_aa: CASSGGRGATYEQYF
cdr3_length: 15; clone_size: .; v_call: TRBV5-4; j_call: TRBJ1-1; d_call: .; cdr3_nt: TGTGCCAGCAGCTCGTCACAGGGAGGGGACACTGAAGCTTTCTTT; cdr3_aa: CASSSSQGGDTEAFF
cdr3_length: 13; clone_size: .; v_call: TRBV6-1; j_call: TRBJ2-3; d_call: TRBD2; cdr3_nt: TGTGCCAGCAGTGACCTGGGACTAAATACGCAGTATTTT; cdr3_aa: CASSDLGLNTQYF
cdr3_length: 13; clone_size: .; v_call: TRBV23-1; j_call: TRBJ2-1; d_call: .; cdr3_nt: TGCGCCAGCAGTCAATACGACTTGGATGAGCAGTTCTTC; cdr3_aa: CASSQYDLDEQFF
cdr3_length: 14; clone_size: .; v_call: TRBV28; j_call: TRBJ2-7; d_call: .; cdr3_nt: TGTGCCAGCAAGATGCGCAGGAGCTCCTACGAGCAGTACTTC; cdr3_aa: CASKMRRSSYEQYF
cdr3_length: 15; clone_size: once; v_call: TRBV15; j_call: TRBJ2-2; d_call: .; cdr3_nt: TGTGCCACCAGCATACGTGTCTCACGCACCGGGGAGCTGTTTTTT; cdr3_aa: CATSIRVSRTGELFF
cdr3_length: 13; clone_size: .; v_call: TRBV11-3; j_call: TRBJ1-1; d_call: .; cdr3_nt: TGTGCCAGCAGCCGCCTCGGGAACACTGAAGCTTTCTTT; cdr3_aa: CASSRLGNTEAFF
cdr3_length: 13; clone_size: .; v_call: TRBV6-5; j_call: TRBJ2-7; d_call: .; cdr3_nt: TGTGCCAGCGGTCGAGGTCCTCCCTCCGAGCAGTACTTC; cdr3_aa: CASGRGPPSEQYF
cdr3_length: 12; clone_size: .; v_call: TRBV9; j_call: TRBJ2-5; d_call: .; cdr3_nt: TGTGCCAGCAACAGGGAAGGGGAGACCCAGTACTTC; cdr3_aa: CASNREGETQYF
cdr3_length: 11; clone_size: .; v_call: TRBV20-1; j_call: TRBJ2-7; d_call: .; cdr3_nt: TGCAGTGCTAGTACCTACTACGAGCAGTACTTC; cdr3_aa: CSASTYYEQYF
cdr3_length: 13; clone_size: .; v_call: TRBV10-2; j_call: TRBJ1-2; d_call: .; cdr3_nt: TGCGCCAGCAGTGAGACGCGTGATTATGGCTACACCTTC; cdr3_aa: CASSETRDYGYTF
cdr3_length: 14; clone_size: .; v_call: TRBV28; j_call: TRBJ2-4; d_call: .; cdr3_nt: TGTGCCAGCAGTCCACGGCTAGCCAAAAACATTCAGTACTTC; cdr3_aa: CASSPRLAKNIQYF
cdr3_length: 15; clone_size: .; v_call: TRBV28; j_call: TRBJ1-1; d_call: .; cdr3_nt: TGTGCCAGCAGATCTGCGGGCAGCTCGAACACTGAAGCTTTCTTT; cdr3_aa: CASRSAGSSNTEAFF
cdr3_length: 15; clone_size: .; v_call: TRBV10-3; j_call: TRBJ2-7; d_call: TRBD1; cdr3_nt: TGTGCCATCAGCGCCTCTACAGGGGGCGGTTACGAGCAGTACTTC; cdr3_aa: CAISASTGGGYEQYF
cdr3_length: 18; clone_size: .; v_call: TRBV19; j_call: TRBJ2-1; d_call: TRBD2; cdr3_nt: TGTGCCAGTAGTACCCCCCGACTAGCGCCGAGCTCCTACAATGAGCAGTTCTTC; cdr3_aa: CASSTPRLAPSSYNEQFF
cdr3_length: 12; clone_size: .; v_call: TRBV11-2; j_call: TRBJ2-1; d_call: .; cdr3_nt: TGTGCCACCGGCCTTCGGGGGGCTGAGCAGTTCTTC; cdr3_aa: CATGLRGAEQFF
cdr3_length: 14; clone_size: .; v_call: TRBV7-2; j_call: TRBJ2-1; d_call: TRBD2; cdr3_nt: TGTGCCAGCAGCCAATCTAGCGGGTACAATGAGCAGTTCTTC; cdr3_aa: CASSQSSGYNEQFF
cdr3_length: 16; clone_size: .; v_call: TRBV9; j_call: TRBJ1-4; d_call: .; cdr3_nt: TGTGCCAGCAGCGTAGGCCGGGACGGACCTAATGAAAAACTGTTTTTT; cdr3_aa: CASSVGRDGPNEKLFF
cdr3_length: 14; clone_size: .; v_call: TRBV25-1; j_call: TRBJ2-2; d_call: TRBD1; cdr3_nt: TGTGCCAGCAGTGGACAGGGTGACACCGGGGAGCTGTTTTTT; cdr3_aa: CASSGQGDTGELFF
cdr3_length: 17; clone_size: .; v_call: TRBV1; j_call: TRBJ1-2; d_call: .; cdr3_nt: TGCACCAGCAGCCAACCTCCTCGGACAGATAGAAACTATGGCTACACCTTC; cdr3_aa: CTSSQPPRTDRNYGYTF
cdr3_length: 12; clone_size: .; v_call: TRBV5-1; j_call: TRBJ2-5; d_call: .; cdr3_nt: TGCGCCAGCAGCTCCTCCGAAGAGACCCAGTACTTC; cdr3_aa: CASSSSEETQYF
cdr3_length: 17; clone_size: .; v_call: TRBV6-4; j_call: TRBJ2-6; d_call: .; cdr3_nt: TGTGCCAGCAGTGGCCGAAACAGGGGAGGAGGGGCCAACGTCCTGACTTTC; cdr3_aa: CASSGRNRGGGANVLTF
cdr3_length: 14; clone_size: .; v_call: TRBV28; j_call: TRBJ2-3; d_call: TRBD1; cdr3_nt: TGTGCCAGCAGAGGGACAGCTAGCACAGATACGCAGTATTTT; cdr3_aa: CASRGTASTDTQYF
cdr3_length: 16; clone_size: .; v_call: TRBV10-3; j_call: TRBJ2-3; d_call: TRBD1; cdr3_nt: TGTGCCAGCACCAAGTCCGGGACAGGGTACACAGATACGCAGTATTTT; cdr3_aa: CASTKSGTGYTDTQYF
cdr3_length: 15; clone_size: .; v_call: TRBV28; j_call: TRBJ2-1; d_call: TRBD2; cdr3_nt: TGTGCCAGCAGTTTTGCTAGCGGGAGACCCAATGAGCAGTTCTTC; cdr3_aa: CASSFASGRPNEQFF
cdr3_length: 16; clone_size: .; v_call: TRBV28; j_call: TRBJ2-3; d_call: .; cdr3_nt: TGTGCCAGCAGTTTGGGGAGGGGGCGCTTGGGAGATACGCAGTATTTT; cdr3_aa: CASSLGRGRLGDTQYF
cdr3_length: 13; clone_size: .; v_call: TRBV19; j_call: TRBJ1-1; d_call: .; cdr3_nt: TGTGCCAGTAGTAGTGGGGGATGGACTGAAGCTTTCTTT; cdr3_aa: CASSSGGWTEAFF
cdr3_length: 13; clone_size: .; v_call: TRBV2; j_call: TRBJ1-5; d_call: TRBD1; cdr3_nt: TGTGCCAGCAGTGGGACAGGGGACCAGCCCCAGCATTTT; cdr3_aa: CASSGTGDQPQHF
cdr3_length: 15; clone_size: .; v_call: TRBV6-6; j_call: TRBJ2-2; d_call: TRBD2; cdr3_nt: TGTGCCAGCAAGGGACTAGCGGGAAACACCGGGGAGCTGTTTTTT; cdr3_aa: CASKGLAGNTGELFF
cdr3_length: 15; clone_size: .; v_call: TRBV6-5; j_call: TRBJ2-7; d_call: .; cdr3_nt: TGTGCCAGCAGTTACGGTTGGGTTTCAGCCTACGAGCAGTACTTC; cdr3_aa: CASSYGWVSAYEQYF
cdr3_length: 18; clone_size: .; v_call: TRBV5-1; j_call: TRBJ1-3; d_call: TRBD1; cdr3_nt: TGCGCCAGCAGCTTGGAAGGAGTGGCACAGGGGGAAAGAGACACCATATATTTT; cdr3_aa: CASSLEGVAQGERDTIYF
cdr3_length: 14; clone_size: .; v_call: TRBV27; j_call: TRBJ1-5; d_call: .; cdr3_nt: TGTGCCAGCGCACAGGCCCATAGCAATCAGCCCCAGCATTTT; cdr3_aa: CASAQAHSNQPQHF
cdr3_length: 17; clone_size: .; v_call: TRBV5-1; j_call: TRBJ1-3; d_call: TRBD1; cdr3_nt: TGCGCCAGCAGCATGGCCGGGACAGGGCGCTCTGGAAACACCATATATTTT; cdr3_aa: CASSMAGTGRSGNTIYF
cdr3_length: 15; clone_size: .; v_call: TRBV11-2; j_call: TRBJ2-2; d_call: TRBD1; cdr3_nt: TGTGCCAGCAGCTTTGGGACAGGGAACACCGGGGAGCTGTTTTTT; cdr3_aa: CASSFGTGNTGELFF
cdr3_length: 14; clone_size: once; v_call: TRBV11-2; j_call: TRBJ2-4; d_call: TRBD1; cdr3_nt: TGTGCCAGCAGCGATATCACAGGGGATGGCATTCAGTACTTC; cdr3_aa: CASSDITGDGIQYF